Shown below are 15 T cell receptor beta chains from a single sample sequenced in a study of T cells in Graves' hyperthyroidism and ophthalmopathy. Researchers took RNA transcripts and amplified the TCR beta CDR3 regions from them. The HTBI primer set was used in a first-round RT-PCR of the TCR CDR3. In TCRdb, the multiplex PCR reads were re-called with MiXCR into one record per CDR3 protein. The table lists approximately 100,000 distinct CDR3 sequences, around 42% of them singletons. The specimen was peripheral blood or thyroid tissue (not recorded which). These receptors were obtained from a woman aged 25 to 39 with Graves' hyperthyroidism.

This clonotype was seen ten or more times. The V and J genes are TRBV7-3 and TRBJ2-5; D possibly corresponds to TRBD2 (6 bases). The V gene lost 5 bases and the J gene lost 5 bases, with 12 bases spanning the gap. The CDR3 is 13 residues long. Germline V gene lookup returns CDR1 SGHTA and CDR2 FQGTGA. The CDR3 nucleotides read TGTGCCAGCAGCCCCCCCGGGAGTGAGACCCAGTACTTC. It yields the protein CASSPPGSETQYF. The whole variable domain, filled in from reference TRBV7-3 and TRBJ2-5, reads GAGVSQTPSNKVTEKGKYVELRCDPISGHTALYWYRQSLGQGPEFLIYFQGTGAADDSGLPNDRFFAVRPEGSVSTLKIQRTERGDSAVYLCASSPPGSETQYFGPGTRLLVL.

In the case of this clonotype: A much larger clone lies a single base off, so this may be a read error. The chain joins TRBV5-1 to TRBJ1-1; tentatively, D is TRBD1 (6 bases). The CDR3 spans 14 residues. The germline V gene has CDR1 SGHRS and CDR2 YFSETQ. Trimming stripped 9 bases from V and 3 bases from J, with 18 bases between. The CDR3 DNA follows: TGCGCCACCAAAACAGGGTTCGGGGACACTGAAGCTTTCTTT. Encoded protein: CATKTGFGDTEAFF.

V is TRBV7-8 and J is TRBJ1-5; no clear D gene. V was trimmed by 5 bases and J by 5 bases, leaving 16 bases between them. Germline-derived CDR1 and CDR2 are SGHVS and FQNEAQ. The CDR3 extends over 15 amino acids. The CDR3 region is CASSISGRDDQPQHF. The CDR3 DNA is TGTGCCAGCAGCATCTCAGGACGCGATGATCAGCCCCAGCATTTT.

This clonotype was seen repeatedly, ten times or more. The CDR3 sequence: CASSLLTLTGELFF. In DNA form, the CDR3 reads TGTGCCAGCAGCTTATTAACTCTGACCGGGGAGCTGTTTTTT. V usage is TRBV11-2 and J usage is TRBJ2-2; no reliable D call. This CDR3 region has 14 residues. The V end lost 2 bases, the J end lost 5 bases, and 9 bases lay between the germline ends. CDR1 is SGHAT and CDR2 is FQNNGV in the germline V gene.

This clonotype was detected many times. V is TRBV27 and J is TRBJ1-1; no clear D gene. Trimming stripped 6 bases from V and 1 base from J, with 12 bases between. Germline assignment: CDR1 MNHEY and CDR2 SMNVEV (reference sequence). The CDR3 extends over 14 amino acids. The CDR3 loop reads CASSDLAANTEAFF. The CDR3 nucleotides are TGTGCCAGCAGCGATTTGGCAGCGAACACTGAAGCTTTCTTT.

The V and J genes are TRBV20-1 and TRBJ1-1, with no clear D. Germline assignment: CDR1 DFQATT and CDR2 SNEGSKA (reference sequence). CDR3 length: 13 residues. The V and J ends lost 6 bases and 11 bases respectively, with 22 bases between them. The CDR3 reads CSAGRSPNIEAFF. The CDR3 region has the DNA TGCAGTGCAGGGCGGTCACCTAACATTGAGGCTTTCTTT.

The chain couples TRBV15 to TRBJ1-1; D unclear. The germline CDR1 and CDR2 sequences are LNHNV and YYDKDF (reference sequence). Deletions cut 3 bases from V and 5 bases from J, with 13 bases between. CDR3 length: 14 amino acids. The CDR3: CATSSALRQTEAFF. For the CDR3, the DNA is TGTGCCACCAGCAGTGCTCTGAGGCAGACTGAAGCTTTCTTT. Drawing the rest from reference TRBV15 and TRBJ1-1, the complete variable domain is DAMVIQNPRYQVTQFGKPVTLSCSQTLNHNVMYWYQQKSSQAPKLLFHYYDKDFNNEADTPDNFQSRRPNTSFCFLDIRSPGLGDTAMYLCATSSALRQTEAFFGQGTRLTVV.

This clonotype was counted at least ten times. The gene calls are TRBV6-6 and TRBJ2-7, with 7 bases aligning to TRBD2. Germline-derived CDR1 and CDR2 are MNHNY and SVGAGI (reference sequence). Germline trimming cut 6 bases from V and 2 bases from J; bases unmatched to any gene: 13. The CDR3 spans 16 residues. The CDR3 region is CASSLDGGGLPYEQYF. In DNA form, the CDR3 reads TGTGCCAGCAGCCTCGACGGGGGAGGGCTCCCCTACGAGCAGTACTTC.

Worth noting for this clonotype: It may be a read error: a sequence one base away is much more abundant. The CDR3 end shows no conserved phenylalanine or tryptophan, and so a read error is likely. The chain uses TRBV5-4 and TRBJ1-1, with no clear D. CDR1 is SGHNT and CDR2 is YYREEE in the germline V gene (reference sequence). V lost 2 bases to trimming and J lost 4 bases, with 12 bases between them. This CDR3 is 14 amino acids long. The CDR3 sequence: CASSFRRRITEAFL. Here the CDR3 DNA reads TGTGCCAGCAGCTTTAGGAGGCGGATCACTGAAGCTTTCTTA.

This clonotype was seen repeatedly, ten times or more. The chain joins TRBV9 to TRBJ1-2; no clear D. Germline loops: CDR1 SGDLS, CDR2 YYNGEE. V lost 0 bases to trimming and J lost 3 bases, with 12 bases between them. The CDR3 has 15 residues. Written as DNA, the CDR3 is TGTGCCAGCAGCGTAGACGTTCCGGCCGACTATGGCTACACCTTC. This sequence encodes CASSVDVPADYGYTF. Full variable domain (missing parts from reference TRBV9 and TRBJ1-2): DSGVTQTPKHLITATGQRVTLRCSPRSGDLSVYWYQQSLDQGLQFLIQYYNGEERAKGNILERFSAQQFPDLHSELNLSSLELGDSALYFCASSVDVPADYGYTFGSGTRLTVV.

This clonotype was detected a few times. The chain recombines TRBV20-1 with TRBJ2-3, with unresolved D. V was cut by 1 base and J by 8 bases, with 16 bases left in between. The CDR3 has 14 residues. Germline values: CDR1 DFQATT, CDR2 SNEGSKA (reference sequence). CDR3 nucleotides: TGCAGTGCTAGAGGTGCTTACATATCGGGTACGCAGTATTTT. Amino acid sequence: CSARGAYISGTQYF.

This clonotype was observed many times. Here the CDR3 reads CASSLGDTQNEKLFF. DNA for the CDR3: TGTGCCAGCAGTTTGGGGGACACCCAAAATGAAAAACTGTTTTTT. V is TRBV12-3 or TRBV12-4 and J is TRBJ1-4; possible D gene TRBD1, 6 bases. CDR3 length: 15 residues. V lost 3 bases and J 5 bases, leaving 13 bases between the germline ends.

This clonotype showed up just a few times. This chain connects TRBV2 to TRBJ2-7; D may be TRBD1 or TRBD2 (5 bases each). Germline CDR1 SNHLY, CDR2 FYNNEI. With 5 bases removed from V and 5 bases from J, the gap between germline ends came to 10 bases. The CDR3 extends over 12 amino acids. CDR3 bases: TGTGCCAGCAGTACGGGACCCAACGAGCAGTACTTC. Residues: CASSTGPNEQYF.

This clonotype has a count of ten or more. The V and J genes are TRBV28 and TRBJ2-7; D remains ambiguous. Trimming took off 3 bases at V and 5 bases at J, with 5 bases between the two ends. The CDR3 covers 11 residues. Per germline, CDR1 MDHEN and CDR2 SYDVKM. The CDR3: CASSFADEQYF. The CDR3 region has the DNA TGTGCCAGCAGTTTCGCTGACGAGCAGTACTTC.

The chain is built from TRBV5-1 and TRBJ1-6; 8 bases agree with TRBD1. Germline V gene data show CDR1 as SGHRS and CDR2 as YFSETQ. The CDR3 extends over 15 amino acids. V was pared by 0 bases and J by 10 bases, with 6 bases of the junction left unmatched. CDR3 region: CASSLEAGGRSPLHF. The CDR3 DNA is TGCGCCAGCAGCTTGGAAGCAGGGGGCCGATCACCCCTCCACTTT.